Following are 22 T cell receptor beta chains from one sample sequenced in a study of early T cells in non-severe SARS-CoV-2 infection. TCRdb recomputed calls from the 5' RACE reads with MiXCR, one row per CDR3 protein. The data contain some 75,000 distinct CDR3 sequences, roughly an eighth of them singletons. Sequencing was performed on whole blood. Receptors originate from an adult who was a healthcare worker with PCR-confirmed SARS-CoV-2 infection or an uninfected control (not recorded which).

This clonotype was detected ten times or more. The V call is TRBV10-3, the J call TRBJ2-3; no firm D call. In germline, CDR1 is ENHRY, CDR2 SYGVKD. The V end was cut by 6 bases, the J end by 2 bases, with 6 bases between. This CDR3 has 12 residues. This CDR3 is CAIRDDTDTQYF. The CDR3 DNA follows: TGTGCCATCAGAGACGACACAGATACGCAGTATTTT.

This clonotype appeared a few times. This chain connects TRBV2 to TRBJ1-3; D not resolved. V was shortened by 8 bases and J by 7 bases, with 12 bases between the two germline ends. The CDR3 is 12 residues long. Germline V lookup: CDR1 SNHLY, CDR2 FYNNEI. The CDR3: CASGIQTNTIYF. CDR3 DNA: TGTGCCAGCGGTATACAGACTAACACCATATATTTT.

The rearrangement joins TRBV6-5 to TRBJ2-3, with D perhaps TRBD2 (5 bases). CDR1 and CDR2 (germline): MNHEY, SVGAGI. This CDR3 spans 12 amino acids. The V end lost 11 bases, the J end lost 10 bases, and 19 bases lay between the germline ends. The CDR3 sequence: CAAGPAAVAQYF. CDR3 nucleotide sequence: TGTGCCGCGGGTCCCGCAGCGGTGGCGCAGTATTTT.

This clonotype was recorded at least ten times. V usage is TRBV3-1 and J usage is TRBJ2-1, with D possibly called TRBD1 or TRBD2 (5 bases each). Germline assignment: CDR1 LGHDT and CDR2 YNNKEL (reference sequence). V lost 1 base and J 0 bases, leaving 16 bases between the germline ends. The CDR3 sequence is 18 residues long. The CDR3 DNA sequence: TGTGCCAGCAGCCAAGCGGGGACGGAATATTACTCCTACAATGAGCAGTTCTTC. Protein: CASSQAGTEYYSYNEQFF.

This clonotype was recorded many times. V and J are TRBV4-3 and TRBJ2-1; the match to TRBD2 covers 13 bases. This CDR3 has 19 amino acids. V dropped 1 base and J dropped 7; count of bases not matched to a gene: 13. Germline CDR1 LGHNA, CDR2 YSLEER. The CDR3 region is CASSQVREGLAGRWNEQFF. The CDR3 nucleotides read TGCGCCAGCAGCCAAGTCCGGGAGGGACTAGCGGGGCGGTGGAATGAGCAGTTCTTC.

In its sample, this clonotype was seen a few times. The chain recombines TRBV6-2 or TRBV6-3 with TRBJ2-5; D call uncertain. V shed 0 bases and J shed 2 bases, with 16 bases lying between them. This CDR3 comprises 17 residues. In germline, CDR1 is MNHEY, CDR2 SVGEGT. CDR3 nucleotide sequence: TGTGCCAGCAGTTACTCTCGGCAGGATGGTGGACAAGAGACCCAGTACTTC. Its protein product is CASSYSRQDGGQETQYF.

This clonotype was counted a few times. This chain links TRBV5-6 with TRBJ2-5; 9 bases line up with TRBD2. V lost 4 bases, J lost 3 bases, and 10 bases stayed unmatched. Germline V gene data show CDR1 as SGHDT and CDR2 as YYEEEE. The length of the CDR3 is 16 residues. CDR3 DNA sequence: TGTGCCAGCAGCCCCGTGGGCGGGGGGGCCAAAGAGACCCAGTACTTC. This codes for CASSPVGGGAKETQYF.

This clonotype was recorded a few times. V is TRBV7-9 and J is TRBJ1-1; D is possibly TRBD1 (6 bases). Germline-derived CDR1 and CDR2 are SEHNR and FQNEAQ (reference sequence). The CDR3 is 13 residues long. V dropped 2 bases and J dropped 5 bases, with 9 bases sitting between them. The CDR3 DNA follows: TGTGCCAGCAGCTTAACAGGGCTAACTGAAGCTTTCTTT. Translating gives CASSLTGLTEAFF.

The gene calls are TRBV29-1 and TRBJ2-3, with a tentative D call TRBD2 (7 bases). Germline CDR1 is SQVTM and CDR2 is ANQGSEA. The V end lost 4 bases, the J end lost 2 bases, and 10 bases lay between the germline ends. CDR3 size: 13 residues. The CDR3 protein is CSVAGGLTDTQYF. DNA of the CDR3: TGCAGCGTTGCCGGGGGGCTCACAGATACGCAGTATTTT.

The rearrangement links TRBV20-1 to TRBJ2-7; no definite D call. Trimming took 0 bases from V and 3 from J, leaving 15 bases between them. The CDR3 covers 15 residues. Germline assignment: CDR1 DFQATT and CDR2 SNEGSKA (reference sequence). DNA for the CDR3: TGCAGTGCTAGAGATCAGTCAGCCTCCCTCTACGAGCAGTACTTC. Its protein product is CSARDQSASLYEQYF.

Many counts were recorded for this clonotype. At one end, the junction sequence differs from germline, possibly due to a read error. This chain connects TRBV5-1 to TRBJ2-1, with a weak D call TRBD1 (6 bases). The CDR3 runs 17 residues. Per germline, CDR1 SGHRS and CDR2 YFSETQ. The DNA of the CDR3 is TGCGCCAGCAGTTTGGCCCCCCAGGGGCTAACCTACAATGAGCAGTTCTTC. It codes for CASSLAPQGLTYNEQFF. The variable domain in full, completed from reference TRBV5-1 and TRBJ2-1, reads KAGVTQTPRYLIKTRGQQVTLSCSPISGHRSVSWYQQTPGQGLQFLFEYFSETQRNKGNFPGRFSGRQFSNSRSEMNVSTLELGDSALYLCASSLAPQGLTYNEQFFGPGTRLTVL.

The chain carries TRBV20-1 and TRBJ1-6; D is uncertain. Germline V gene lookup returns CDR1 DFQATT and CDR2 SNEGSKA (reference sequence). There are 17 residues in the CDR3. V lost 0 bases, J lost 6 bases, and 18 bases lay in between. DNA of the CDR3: TGCAGTGCTAGAGAATATAGTAGAGGGAGAGGTAATTCACCCCTCCACTTT. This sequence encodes CSAREYSRGRGNSPLHF.

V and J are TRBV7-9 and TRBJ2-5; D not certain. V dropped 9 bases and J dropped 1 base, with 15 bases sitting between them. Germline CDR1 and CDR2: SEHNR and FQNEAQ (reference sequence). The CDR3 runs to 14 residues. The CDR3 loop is CASAPPTSQETQYF. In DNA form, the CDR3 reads TGTGCCAGTGCGCCACCGACAAGCCAAGAGACCCAGTACTTC.

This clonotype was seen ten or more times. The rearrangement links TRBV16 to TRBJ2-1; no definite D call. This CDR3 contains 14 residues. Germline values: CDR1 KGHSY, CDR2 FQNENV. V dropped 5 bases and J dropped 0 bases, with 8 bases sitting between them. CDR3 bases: TGTGCCAGCAGCGGAGTGAGCTCCTACAATGAGCAGTTCTTC. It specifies CASSGVSSYNEQFF.

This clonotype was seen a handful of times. CDR3 nucleotide sequence: TGTGCCAGCAGTTATGATAAGCACACTGAAGCTTTCTTT. This encodes CASSYDKHTEAFF. The chain recombines TRBV6-2 or TRBV6-3 with TRBJ1-1; D not resolved. The CDR3 has 13 residues. Germline V CDR1 and CDR2: MNHEY, SVGEGT. Trimming left V 3 bases short and J 3 bases short, with 8 bases between.

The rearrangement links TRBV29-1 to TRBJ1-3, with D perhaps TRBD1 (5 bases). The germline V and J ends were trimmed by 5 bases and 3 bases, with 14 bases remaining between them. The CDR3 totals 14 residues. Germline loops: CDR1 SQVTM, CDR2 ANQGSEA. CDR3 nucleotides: TGCAGCGTTTCCCGAGGGGCTGATGGAAACACCATATATTTT. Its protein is CSVSRGADGNTIYF.

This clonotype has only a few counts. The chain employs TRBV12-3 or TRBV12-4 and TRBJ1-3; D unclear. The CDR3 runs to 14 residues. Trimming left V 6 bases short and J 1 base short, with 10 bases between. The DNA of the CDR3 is TGTGCCAGCAGCCCTCGGCAGTCTGGAAACACCATATATTTT. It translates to CASSPRQSGNTIYF.

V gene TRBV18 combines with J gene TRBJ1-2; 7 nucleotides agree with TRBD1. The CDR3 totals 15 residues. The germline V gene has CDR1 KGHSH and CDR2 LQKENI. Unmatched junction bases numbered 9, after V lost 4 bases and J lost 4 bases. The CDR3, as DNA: TGTGCCAGCTCACGGACGGGACAGAGCCCCTATGGCTACACCTTC. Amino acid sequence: CASSRTGQSPYGYTF.

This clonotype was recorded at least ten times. The CDR3 protein is CASSLAGAANEQYF. The DNA of the CDR3 is TGTGCCAGCAGCTTAGCGGGGGCCGCTAACGAGCAGTACTTC. The J gene is TRBJ2-7, the V gene TRBV7-8; TRBD1 might be the D (6 bases). Trimming shortened V by 0 bases and J by 5 bases, and 11 bases separated the two germline ends. The CDR3 loop spans 14 amino acids. Germline CDR1 reads SGHVS; CDR2 reads FQNEAQ.

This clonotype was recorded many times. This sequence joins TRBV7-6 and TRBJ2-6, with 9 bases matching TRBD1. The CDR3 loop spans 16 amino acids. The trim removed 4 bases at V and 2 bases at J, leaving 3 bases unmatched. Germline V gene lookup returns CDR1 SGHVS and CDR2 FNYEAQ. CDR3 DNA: TGTGCCAGCAGCTCGCGGACAGGGGCTGGGGCCAACGTCCTGACTTTC. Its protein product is CASSSRTGAGANVLTF.

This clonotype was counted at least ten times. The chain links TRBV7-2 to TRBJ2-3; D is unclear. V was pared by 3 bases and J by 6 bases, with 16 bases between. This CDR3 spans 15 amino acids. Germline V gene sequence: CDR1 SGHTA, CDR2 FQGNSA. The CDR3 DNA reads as TGTGCCAGCAGCTTTAAGTCCGGAGTTGGCGATACGCAGTATTTT. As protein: CASSFKSGVGDTQYF.

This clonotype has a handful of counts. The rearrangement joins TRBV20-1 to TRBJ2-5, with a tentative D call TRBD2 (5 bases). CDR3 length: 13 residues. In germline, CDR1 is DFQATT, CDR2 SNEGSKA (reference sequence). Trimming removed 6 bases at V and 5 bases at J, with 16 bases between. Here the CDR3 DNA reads TGCAGTGCCGGACTCACCGTCCAGGAGACCCAGTACTTC. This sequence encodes CSAGLTVQETQYF.